This T cell receptor (beta chain) was profiled in a study of PD-1 blockade in classical Hodgkin lymphoma. Germline V lookup: CDR1 SGHKS, CDR2 YYEKEE (reference sequence). V was pared by 4 bases and J by 3 bases, with 16 bases between. This CDR3 has 15 residues. Only in-frame clones appear in the TCRdb table, and some are missing; sequencing was by immunoSEQ multiplex PCR. The sample lists approximately 8,100 clones, 87% occurring once. Time point denoted: cycle 4 day 1 (C4D1), after 5 to 7 weeks of nivolumab. Every patient relapsed after autologous stem cell transplantation, and brentuximab vedotin exposure varied.

The sequenced sample was peripheral blood mononuclear cells (PBMCs), obtained before the fourth cycle of nivolumab. The rearrangement joins TRBV5-5 to TRBJ1-2, with unresolved D. This sequence originates from a human donor with classical Hodgkin lymphoma. The CDR3 coding sequence is TGTGCCAGCAGCACCCGGACCGAGTCACACTATGGCTACACCTTC. This sequence encodes CASSTRTESHYGYTF.